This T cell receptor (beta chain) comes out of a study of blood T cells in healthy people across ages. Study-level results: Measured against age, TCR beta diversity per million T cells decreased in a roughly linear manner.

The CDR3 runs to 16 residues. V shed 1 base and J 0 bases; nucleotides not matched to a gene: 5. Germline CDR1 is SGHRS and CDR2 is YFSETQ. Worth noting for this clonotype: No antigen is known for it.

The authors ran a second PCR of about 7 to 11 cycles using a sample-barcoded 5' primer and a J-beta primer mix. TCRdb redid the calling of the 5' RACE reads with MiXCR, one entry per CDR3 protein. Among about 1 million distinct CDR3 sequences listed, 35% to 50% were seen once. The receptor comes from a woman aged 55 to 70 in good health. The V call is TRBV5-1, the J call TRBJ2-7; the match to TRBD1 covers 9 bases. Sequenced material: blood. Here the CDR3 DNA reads TGCGCCAGCAGCTTGCCACAGGGGGCTAACTCCTACGAGCAGTACTTC. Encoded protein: CASSLPQGANSYEQYF.